A single sample gave rise to the 32 T cell receptor beta chains below, sequenced in a study of cytomegalovirus exposure and HLA in healthy donors. The PCR was carried out with 60 Vbeta primers and 13 Jbeta primers. Clones were read by immunoSEQ multiplex PCR, and TCRdb kept only the in-frame ones, dropping some. The sample lists 140,000 or so clones; roughly 82% were seen once. Sequencing was done on a sample of PBMCs. The source is a male donor in good health and CMV-seronegative.

This chain connects TRBV9 to TRBJ1-2; 7 bases line up with TRBD1. This CDR3 has 16 amino acids. After removal of 0 bases from V and 6 bases from J, the junction contained 11 bases not matched to a gene. In germline, CDR1 is SGDLS, CDR2 YYNGEE. The CDR3 sequence is CASSVDSRGQNHGYTF. The CDR3 region has the DNA TGTGCCAGCAGCGTAGATTCTAGGGGACAGAACCATGGCTACACCTTC.

This chain links TRBV6-6 with TRBJ2-3; D is ambiguous. Trimming cost V 2 bases and J 1 base, with 13 bases left between them. In germline, CDR1 is MNHNY, CDR2 SVGAGI (reference sequence). CDR3 length equals 16 residues. In DNA, the CDR3 is TGTGCCAGCAGTTACGACAACCCCGTTGGCACAGATACGCAGTATTTT. It yields the protein CASSYDNPVGTDTQYF.

In nucleotides, the CDR3 is TGTGCCAGCAGTTACCGGGGAAACGGGGAGCTGTTTTTT. Protein sequence: CASSYRGNGELFF. The rearrangement links TRBV6-5 to TRBJ2-2; perhaps TRBD2 as D (5 bases). CDR1 is MNHEY and CDR2 is SVGAGI in the germline V gene. The V end lost 2 bases, the J end lost 7 bases, and 8 bases lay between the germline ends. The CDR3 sequence is 13 residues long.

The chain is built from TRBV7-2 and TRBJ2-1; TRBD1 matches 7 bases. The CDR3 runs to 13 residues. The V and J ends lost 5 bases and 6 bases, in that order; junction bases with no gene match: 4. Looked up from germline, CDR1 is SGHTA and CDR2 is FQGNSA. The CDR3 DNA reads TGTGCCAGCAGCCTTGGACAGGCCAATGAGCAGTTCTTC. Protein product: CASSLGQANEQFF.

This clone turned up a few times. The chain employs TRBV27 and TRBJ1-2; 8 nucleotides agree with TRBD1. The germline V gene encodes CDR1 MNHEY and CDR2 SMNVEV (reference sequence). The J segment lost 14 bases and the V segment lost 8 bases, leaving 19 bases of the junction unmatched. The length of the CDR3 is 14 residues. CDR3 coding DNA: TGTGCCAGCGGAACTTGGACAGGGTCCCGCGAGTATACCTTC. Translating it yields CASGTWTGSREYTF.

This clone was seen once. The chain joins TRBV11-2 to TRBJ2-1; TRBD2 matches 12 bases. Germline V lookup: CDR1 SGHAT, CDR2 FQNNGV. V gave up 4 bases and J gave up 6 bases; unmatched junction bases: 7. The CDR3 has 16 amino acids. CDR3 sequence (DNA): TGTGCCAGCAGCTGGCTAGCGGGAGGGCGGTCCAATGAGCAGTTCTTC. Protein product: CASSWLAGGRSNEQFF.

This chain links TRBV5-4 with TRBJ2-1; tentative D call: TRBD2 (6 bases). Germline assignment: CDR1 SGHNT and CDR2 YYREEE (reference sequence). V was trimmed by 0 bases and J by 1 base, leaving 14 bases between them. The CDR3 contains 17 residues. The CDR3 sequence: CASSLVPGLRSYNEQFF. The CDR3 DNA follows: TGTGCCAGCAGCTTGGTTCCCGGACTACGATCCTACAATGAGCAGTTCTTC.

This clone has a single count. J is TRBJ1-6 and V is TRBV27, with D hard to call. Germline V CDR1 and CDR2: MNHEY, SMNVEV (reference sequence). V was shortened by 3 bases and J by 1 base, with 7 bases between the two germline ends. The CDR3 has 15 residues. The CDR3 DNA is TGTGCCAGCAGTTTCGGTGGTTCCTATAATTCACCCCTCCACTTT. Translating it yields CASSFGGSYNSPLHF.

The chain recombines TRBV25-1 with TRBJ1-2; 9 bases fit TRBD1. J gave up 4 bases and V 4 bases, and 10 bases lay outside the gene matches. This CDR3 has 16 residues. Germline V gene sequence: CDR1 MGHDK, CDR2 SYGVNS. This chain's CDR3 is CASSAYYRDRVYGYTF. The CDR3 DNA follows: TGTGCCAGCAGTGCCTACTACCGGGACAGGGTCTATGGCTACACCTTC.

The rearrangement joins TRBV27 to TRBJ1-1; D perhaps matches TRBD1 (5 bases). The germline V and J ends were trimmed by 6 bases and 0 bases, with 17 bases remaining between them. Per the germline V gene, CDR1 is MNHEY and CDR2 is SMNVEV (reference sequence). The CDR3 covers 16 residues. This CDR3 reads CASRALSRGVNTEAFF. CDR3 coding DNA: TGTGCCAGCAGGGCACTTAGTCGGGGGGTGAACACTGAAGCTTTCTTT.

The rearrangement joins TRBV7-2 to TRBJ1-5, with TRBD1 matching over 8 bases. The V segment lost 5 bases and the J segment 1 base; nucleotides outside the gene matches: 1. This CDR3 contains 14 residues. Looked up from germline, CDR1 is SGHTA and CDR2 is FQGNSA. This CDR3 reads CASSRTGSNQPQHF. DNA for the CDR3: TGTGCCAGCAGCCGGACAGGGAGCAATCAGCCCCAGCATTTT.

The V gene is TRBV7-9, the J gene TRBJ2-7; D perhaps matches TRBD2 (6 bases). V was pared by 5 bases and J by 3 bases, with 17 bases between. Germline CDR1 is SEHNR and CDR2 is FQNEAQ (reference sequence). The CDR3 is 15 residues long. The DNA of the CDR3 is TGTGCCAGCAGCCCACTCCAGGGAGGTTTCTACGAGCAGTACTTC. Its translation: CASSPLQGGFYEQYF.

The chain recombines TRBV6-4 with TRBJ2-3, with TRBD2 matching 10 bases. Trimming removed 8 bases from V and 5 bases from J; junction bases left unmatched: 10. The V gene's germline CDR1 is MRHNA and CDR2 SNTAGT. This CDR3 region has 15 residues. The CDR3 DNA sequence: TGTGCCAGCTCCCGGGGAGCGGGAGGGATAGATACGCAGTATTTT. The encoded protein is CASSRGAGGIDTQYF.

The chain combines TRBV9 with TRBJ2-2, with D possibly being TRBD2 (5 bases). The CDR3 is made up of 16 amino acids. CDR1 and CDR2 (germline): SGDLS, YYNGEE. Trimming took 0 bases from V and 2 from J, leaving 11 bases between them. CDR3 bases: TGTGCCAGCAGCGTAGGTTTAGCGCATAACACCGGGGAGCTGTTTTTT. Translated, it gives CASSVGLAHNTGELFF.

Only a few counts were recorded for this clone. V is TRBV2 and J is TRBJ2-3, with a weak D call TRBD1 (6 bases). The CDR3 is 14 amino acids. Germline assignment: CDR1 SNHLY and CDR2 FYNNEI. With 6 bases removed from V and 5 bases from J, the gap between germline ends came to 15 bases. CDR3 sequence reads: CASRERQVIDTQYF. CDR3 bases: TGTGCCAGCAGAGAACGACAGGTTATAGATACGCAGTATTTT.

The chain couples TRBV5-4 to TRBJ2-1; 8 bases are a match to TRBD2. The CDR3 has 13 residues. The J segment lost 13 bases and the V segment lost 3 bases, leaving 9 bases of the junction unmatched. Germline V gene data show CDR1 as SGHNT and CDR2 as YYREEE (reference sequence). CDR3 DNA: TGTGCCAGCAGCTCCTGGCGGGGGGATCCCCAGTTCTTC. Translation: CASSSWRGDPQFF.

The chain recombines TRBV4-2 with TRBJ2-1; D remains ambiguous. V was pared by 0 bases and J by 5 bases, with 5 bases between. The CDR3 is 13 residues long. From germline, CDR1 is LGHNA and CDR2 YNFKEQ. CDR3 protein: CASSQDTDNEQFF. CDR3 in DNA: TGTGCCAGCAGCCAAGACACTGACAATGAGCAGTTCTTC.

The rearrangement uses TRBV23-1 and TRBJ2-7, with 7 bases fitting TRBD1. TRBV23-1 counts as an open reading frame of uncertain function. The CDR3 loop spans 15 amino acids. Trimming cost V 2 bases and J 0 bases; bases outside gene matches: 4. CDR3 coding DNA: TGCGCCAGCAGTCAAGGGACAGAGAGCTCCTACGAGCAGTACTTC. Protein sequence: CASSQGTESSYEQYF.

V usage is TRBV2 and J usage is TRBJ2-7, with TRBD2 identical over 11 bases. Unmatched junction bases numbered 8, after V lost 6 bases and J lost 4 bases. The CDR3 covers 15 residues. Germline-derived CDR1 and CDR2 are SNHLY and FYNNEI. The CDR3 here is CASSAVLAGAYEQYF. The CDR3 nucleotides are TGTGCCAGCAGCGCGGTACTAGCGGGGGCGTACGAGCAGTACTTC.

The rearrangement uses TRBV15 and TRBJ1-3; D gene ambiguous. Trimming removed 2 bases from V and 0 bases from J, with 8 bases in between. The CDR3 contains 15 residues. Germline CDR1 LNHNV, CDR2 YYDKDF (reference sequence). CDR3 DNA sequence: TGTGCCACCAGCAGATTTCCTAGCTCTGGAAACACCATATATTTT. Its protein product is CATSRFPSSGNTIYF.

The rearrangement uses TRBV4-2 and TRBJ2-7; D possibly corresponds to TRBD2 (7 bases). This CDR3 contains 15 residues. Looked up from germline, CDR1 is LGHNA and CDR2 is YNFKEQ. Trimming pared 0 bases from V and 6 bases from J, leaving 15 bases between. The CDR3 sequence is CASSQDGGGSSEQYF. The CDR3 nucleotides are TGTGCCAGCAGCCAAGATGGGGGGGGCTCGTCCGAGCAGTACTTC.

The chain has TRBV28 and TRBJ1-5; D gene unclear. The CDR3 has 14 residues. Germline V CDR1 and CDR2: MDHEN, SYDVKM. Deletions cut 1 base from V and 7 bases from J, with 11 bases between. The chain's CDR3 is CASSLSPTGQPQHF. DNA of the CDR3: TGTGCCAGCAGTTTATCCCCCACCGGGCAGCCCCAGCATTTT.

V is TRBV7-2 and J is TRBJ2-3, with D uncertain. The V end lost 4 bases, the J end lost 6 bases, and 14 bases lay between the germline ends. The germline V gene encodes CDR1 SGHTA and CDR2 FQGNSA. The CDR3 runs 14 residues. This CDR3 reads CASSSGLRKDTQYF. The CDR3 coding sequence is TGTGCCAGCAGCTCTGGGCTCCGGAAGGATACGCAGTATTTT.

V usage is TRBV27 and J usage is TRBJ2-7, with 8 positions matching TRBD2. The germline CDR1 and CDR2 sequences are MNHEY and SMNVEV (reference sequence). With V trimmed by 3 bases and J by 7 bases, 5 bases remained unmatched. The CDR3 has 13 amino acids. This CDR3 is CASSLGLGLEQYF. CDR3 DNA sequence: TGTGCCAGCAGTTTGGGACTAGGTTTAGAGCAGTACTTC.

This chain links TRBV29-1 with TRBJ2-2; 9 bases are shared with TRBD1. CDR1 and CDR2 (germline): SQVTM, ANQGSEA. V lost 6 bases and J lost 4; bases outside the gene matches: 12. The length of the CDR3 is 16 residues. This CDR3 is CSVGGNRGRGTGELFF. The CDR3 region has the DNA TGCAGCGTGGGGGGAAACAGGGGGCGCGGCACCGGGGAGCTGTTTTTT.

This chain links TRBV5-1 with TRBJ1-3; D gene ambiguous. CDR1 and CDR2 from the germline V gene are SGHRS and YFSETQ. V gave up 0 bases and J gave up 4 bases, with 14 bases separating them. This CDR3 is 16 amino acids long. CDR3 loop: CASSLAPGSTGNTIYF. For the CDR3, the DNA is TGCGCCAGCAGCTTGGCCCCGGGAAGTACAGGAAACACCATATATTTT.

CDR3 sequence: CASSFRTSQETQYF. The CDR3 DNA follows: TGTGCCAGCAGTTTCCGGACTTCCCAAGAGACCCAGTACTTC. V is TRBV27 and J is TRBJ2-5, with D perhaps TRBD2 (5 bases). This CDR3 has 14 residues. Deletions cut 3 bases from V and 1 base from J, with 9 bases between. Looked up from germline, CDR1 is MNHEY and CDR2 is SMNVEV (reference sequence).

This chain uses TRBV5-1 with TRBJ2-4; D possibly corresponds to TRBD1 (6 bases). This CDR3 comprises 18 residues. With 0 bases removed from V and 3 bases from J, the gap between germline ends came to 19 bases. The V gene's germline CDR1 is SGHRS and CDR2 YFSETQ. The CDR3 region is CASSLAGFGGFGKNIQYF. CDR3 nucleotide sequence: TGCGCCAGCAGCTTGGCCGGGTTTGGGGGCTTTGGCAAAAACATTCAGTACTTC.

This clone has more than one count but fewer than ten. The chain is built from TRBV9 and TRBJ1-2; D ambiguous. The germline gives CDR1 SGDLS, CDR2 YYNGEE. Trimming took 3 bases from V and 0 from J, leaving 15 bases between them. The CDR3 is made up of 16 amino acids. In DNA form, the CDR3 reads TGTGCCAGCAGCGCTGGGAGTCTTTGGGCTAACTATGGCTACACCTTC. Amino acid sequence: CASSAGSLWANYGYTF.

The V call is TRBV4-2, the J call TRBJ2-1; TRBD2 might be the D (5 bases). The CDR3 has 15 amino acids. V was pared by 0 bases and J by 6 bases, with 12 bases between. From germline, CDR1 is LGHNA and CDR2 YNFKEQ. Here the CDR3 reads CASSQELGVVNEQFF. The CDR3 bases are TGTGCCAGCAGCCAAGAGTTGGGAGTAGTCAATGAGCAGTTCTTC.

The rearrangement uses TRBV7-3 and TRBJ2-1; TRBD1 agrees at 8 bases. The CDR3 is 15 residues long. The V segment lost 5 bases and the J segment 1 base; nucleotides outside the gene matches: 4. The V gene's germline CDR1 is SGHTA and CDR2 FQGTGA. The CDR3 DNA follows: TGTGCCAGCAGCCCCGGACAGGGATCCTACAATGAGCAGTTCTTC. Its translation: CASSPGQGSYNEQFF.

This sequence joins TRBV5-1 and TRBJ2-1, with 11 positions matching TRBD1. In germline, CDR1 is SGHRS, CDR2 YFSETQ. The CDR3 runs to 16 residues. The V segment lost 3 bases and the J segment 4 bases; nucleotides outside the gene matches: 6. In nucleotides, the CDR3 is TGCGCCAGCAGCTCCCCGGACAGGGGGCAGTACAATGAGCAGTTCTTC. Translation: CASSSPDRGQYNEQFF.